This T cell receptor beta chain stems from a study of cytomegalovirus exposure and HLA in healthy donors. In its sample, this clone was seen a few times. The target antigen is unknown. The germline CDR1 and CDR2 sequences are MNHEY and SMNVEV (reference sequence). Between the trimmed V and J ends, which lost 3 bases and 3 bases, there was a span of 6 bases. The CDR3 length is 13 residues. Assay used: immunoSEQ multiplex PCR; TCRdb lists only in-frame clones, some missing. The sample shows approximately 160,000 clones, 70% to 90% of them seen only once. Broader study findings: Cytomegalovirus status, reportedly, was diagnosed with high specificity and sensitivity by the classifier.

Input material: PBMCs. This chain links TRBV27 with TRBJ2-1; D is unresolved. The TCR comes from a man aged 25 to 40 in good health and CMV-seropositive. The CDR3 coding sequence is TGTGCCAGCAGTTTCCGTAACTACAATGAGCAGTTCTTC. Translation: CASSFRNYNEQFF.